A single sample gave rise to the 20 T cell receptor beta chains below, sequenced in a study of cytomegalovirus exposure and HLA in healthy donors (dated by TCRdb to 2017 to 2019). The library was produced with the immunoSEQ multiplex PCR assay. A mixture of 60 forward primers for TCR Vbeta segments and 13 reverse primers for TCR Jbeta segments was used in the multiplex PCR. Not all clones reach the TCRdb copy of this immuneACCESS table, which keeps in-frame sequences only. Checked studies attribute under half of the gap to unresolved V genes and leave the rest unexplained. For this sample the table gives some 160,000 clones, of which around four fifths were detected only once. The ten largest make up 3.4% of the sample. The sequenced material came from PBMCs. These receptors originate from a male donor in good health and CMV-seronegative.

This clone was seen a few times. The chain links TRBV27 to TRBJ2-7; weak D call: TRBD2 (5 bases). V was trimmed by 9 bases and J by 4 bases, leaving 22 bases between them. This CDR3 has 15 residues. Germline-derived CDR1 and CDR2 are MNHEY and SMNVEV (reference sequence). The CDR3 protein is CASFLREKPAYEQYF. CDR3 DNA sequence: TGTGCCAGTTTTTTAAGGGAGAAGCCGGCATACGAGCAGTACTTC.

V gene TRBV6-4 combines with J gene TRBJ2-1; tentative D call: TRBD1 (5 bases). Germline CDR1 is MRHNA and CDR2 is SNTAGT. V dropped 2 bases and J dropped 4 bases, with 12 bases sitting between them. The CDR3 consists of 15 residues. The CDR3 here is CASSDTDMGYNEQFF. The CDR3 region has the DNA TGTGCCAGCAGTGACACGGACATGGGGTACAATGAGCAGTTCTTC.

The rearrangement links TRBV25-1 to TRBJ1-2, with D tentatively TRBD1 (5 bases). The CDR3 has 14 amino acids. Trimming left V 6 bases short and J 3 bases short, with 14 bases between. Germline loops: CDR1 MGHDK, CDR2 SYGVNS. CDR3 nucleotides: TGTGCCAGCAGCCTGATAGGGGTTGACTATGGCTACACCTTC. It translates to CASSLIGVDYGYTF.

The chain recombines TRBV5-6 with TRBJ1-2; D not certain. Between the trimmed V and J ends, which lost 5 bases and 4 bases, there was a span of 12 bases. Per germline, CDR1 SGHDT and CDR2 YYEEEE. This CDR3 has 13 amino acids. The CDR3 nucleotides read TGTGCCAGCAGTGAGCAGGATCCCTATGGCTACACCTTC. Its protein product is CASSEQDPYGYTF.

This clone was picked up one time. The rearrangement links TRBV27 to TRBJ2-7, with a weak D call TRBD2 (5 bases). V lost 2 bases and J 1 base, leaving 12 bases between the germline ends. The CDR3 runs to 15 residues. The V gene's germline CDR1 is MNHEY and CDR2 SMNVEV (reference sequence). The DNA of the CDR3 is TGTGCCAGCAGTTTAAAAGCGGTCAGTTCCTACGAGCAGTACTTC. Amino acids: CASSLKAVSSYEQYF.

This chain uses TRBV7-3 with TRBJ2-2, with unresolved D. V was pared by 0 bases and J by 3 bases, with 14 bases between. Germline loops: CDR1 SGHTA, CDR2 FQGTGA. The CDR3 is made up of 17 amino acids. CDR3 nucleotide sequence: TGTGCCAGCAGCTTAACGTTTGGGCAGATTTACACCGGGGAGCTGTTTTTT. It encodes CASSLTFGQIYTGELFF.

This chain joins TRBV29-1 and TRBJ1-1; a possible D gene is TRBD1 (6 bases). V dropped 6 bases and J dropped 1 base, with 12 bases sitting between them. The CDR3 consists of 13 residues. Germline lookup yields CDR1 SQVTM and CDR2 ANQGSEA. In nucleotides, the CDR3 is TGCAGCGTCGACGGACAGACGAACACTGAAGCTTTCTTT. It codes for CSVDGQTNTEAFF. Based on the CDR3 plus reference TRBV29-1 and TRBJ1-1, the full variable domain is SAVISQKPSRDICQRGTSLTIQCQVDSQVTMMFWYRQQPGQSLTLIATANQGSEATYESGFVIDKFPISRPNLTFSTLTVSNMSPEDSSIYLCSVDGQTNTEAFFGQGTRLTVV.

The chain recombines TRBV12-5 with TRBJ2-3; TRBD2 agrees at 14 bases. The CDR3 is 17 residues long. V gave up 3 bases and J gave up 6 bases; unmatched junction bases: 8. Germline CDR1 LGHNT, CDR2 FRNRAP. The DNA of the CDR3 is TGTGCTAGTGGTTTCGCCCTGACTAGCGGGGGGGTGGATACGCAGTATTTT. Translating gives CASGFALTSGGVDTQYF.

CDR3 DNA: TGTGCCAGCAGTGACTCGGGACAGGGAAACTATGGCTACACCTTC. It encodes CASSDSGQGNYGYTF. This chain uses TRBV6-4 with TRBJ1-2; TRBD1 matches 9 bases. Per germline, CDR1 MRHNA and CDR2 SNTAGT. V lost 0 bases, J lost 2 bases, and 1 base stayed unmatched. The CDR3 consists of 15 residues.

This rearrangement joins TRBV27 to TRBJ2-7, with 8 bases fitting TRBD2. V trimming: 3 bases; J trimming: 3 bases; junction bases outside the gene matches: 4. CDR3 length: 14 amino acids. Germline V gene data show CDR1 as MNHEY and CDR2 as SMNVEV (reference sequence). The CDR3 bases are TGTGCCAGCAGTTTTCGCGGGGGGATCTACGAGCAGTACTTC. Translating gives CASSFRGGIYEQYF.

The V and J genes are TRBV27 and TRBJ2-2; 13 bases align to TRBD2. This CDR3 has 18 amino acids. The ends lost 4 bases at V and 0 bases at J; junction bases unmatched: 5. The germline CDR1 and CDR2 sequences are MNHEY and SMNVEV (reference sequence). CDR3 sequence (DNA): TGTGCCAGCAGTTCAAGGGGACTAGCGGGGCCGAACACCGGGGAGCTGTTTTTT. The encoded protein is CASSSRGLAGPNTGELFF.

The chain joins TRBV28 to TRBJ1-2, with D hard to call. Germline-derived CDR1 and CDR2 are MDHEN and SYDVKM. CDR3 length: 14 amino acids. The germline V and J ends were trimmed by 5 bases and 5 bases, with 15 bases remaining between them. CDR3 bases: TGTGCCAGCAGTCCCTGGACGGGAGGGTATGGCTACACCTTC. Encoded protein: CASSPWTGGYGYTF.

The chain employs TRBV7-2 and TRBJ2-5; 8 bases map to TRBD2. The better agreement between TRBJ2-7 and the DNA end casts doubt on the J call. Looked up from germline, CDR1 is SGHTA and CDR2 is FQGNSA. CDR3 length: 14 amino acids. This chain's CDR3 is CASSLTSDIYEQYF. CDR3 bases: TGTGCCAGCAGCCTGACTAGCGACATCTACGAGCAGTACTTC.

This clone was counted once. CDR3 DNA sequence: TGTGCCAGCAGCTTTAAGGTAGCTAGAAAGGAGAATGAGCAGTTCTTC. Translation: CASSFKVARKENEQFF. The genes are TRBV12-1 and TRBJ2-1; no check of the table's D call, TRBD2, against the DNA was made. TRBV12-1 corresponds to a pseudogene. CDR3 length: 16 residues.

This clone was seen only once. The CDR3 sequence is CASSARGARTGELFF. Here the CDR3 DNA reads TGTGCCAGTAGTGCCAGGGGGGCACGTACCGGGGAGCTGTTTTTT. The gene calls are TRBV19 and TRBJ2-2, with D maybe TRBD1 (7 bases). Germline assignment: CDR1 LNHDA and CDR2 SQIVND (reference sequence). The V end was cut by 5 bases, the J end by 5 bases, with 15 bases between. The CDR3 sequence is 15 residues long.

The chain recombines TRBV14 with TRBJ2-1; D perhaps matches TRBD2 (6 bases). The V and J ends lost 4 bases and 12 bases respectively, with 16 bases between them. The CDR3 is made up of 13 amino acids. Germline CDR1 is SGHDN and CDR2 is FVKESK. CDR3 sequence (DNA): TGTGCCAGCAGCCCTTCTAGAGCCGGGGGGCAGTTCTTC. Protein: CASSPSRAGGQFF.

J is TRBJ1-1 and V is TRBV6-5; D unresolved. Trimming took 6 bases from V and 1 from J, leaving 9 bases between them. There are 13 residues in the CDR3. In germline, CDR1 is MNHEY, CDR2 SVGAGI. CDR3: CASRNRWNTEAFF. In DNA form, the CDR3 reads TGTGCCAGCAGAAACCGGTGGAACACTGAAGCTTTCTTT.

The V gene is TRBV7-9, the J gene TRBJ2-7; 7 nucleotides align to TRBD2. This CDR3 has 13 residues. Trimming took 1 base from V and 6 from J; bases not matched to a gene: 3. Germline V gene data show CDR1 as SEHNR and CDR2 as FQNEAQ (reference sequence). CDR3 DNA sequence: TGTGCCAGCAGCTTAGGGACTAGTGCCGAGCAGTACTTC. Translation gives CASSLGTSAEQYF.

This chain joins TRBV6-6 and TRBJ2-1, with 9 positions matching TRBD1. The V segment lost 0 bases and the J segment 6 bases; nucleotides outside the gene matches: 3. CDR1 and CDR2 from the germline V gene are MNHNY and SVGAGI (reference sequence). CDR3 length: 15 residues. CDR3 nucleotides: TGTGCCAGCAGTTACTCGGGACAGGGAGGCAATGAGCAGTTCTTC. Translation gives CASSYSGQGGNEQFF.

The gene calls are TRBV28 and TRBJ2-7; D remains unclear. CDR3 length: 12 amino acids. Germline assignment: CDR1 MDHEN and CDR2 SYDVKM. V was cut by 2 bases and J by 2 bases, with 4 bases left in between. The CDR3 sequence: CASSLTTYEQYF. For the CDR3, the DNA is TGTGCCAGCAGTTTAACAACCTACGAGCAGTACTTC.